By share, the clone carrying this T cell receptor beta chain counts as medium-sized (0.01 to 0.1%). The CDR3 extends over 14 amino acids. Germline V CDR1 and CDR2: WSHSY, SAAADI. Trimming removed 6 bases from V and 4 bases from J; junction bases left unmatched: 5. Full-length variable regions came from constant-region reverse primers plus semi-nested Nested Universal Primer A PCR. MiXCR, applied by TCRdb to the 5' RACE reads, yields one record per CDR3 protein. The sample lists roughly 5,600 distinct CDR3 sequences; 35% to 40% were seen once. CD4+CD45RO+CD25- cells were isolated as memory CD4+ T cells.

The TCR was taken from a female donor with breast cancer. The V call is TRBV10-2, the J call TRBJ1-5, with TRBD1 matching 8 bases. Specimen: memory CD4+ T cells sorted from blood. The subset denotes: memory CD4+ T cells, CD4+CD45RO+CD25-. CDR3 loop: CASRGQGRNQPQHF. The CDR3 nucleotides read TGCGCCAGCAGAGGACAGGGACGAAATCAGCCCCAGCATTTT.